This TCR beta chain was found in a study of cytomegalovirus exposure and HLA in healthy donors. The CDR3 extends over 19 amino acids. With 0 bases removed from V and 2 bases from J, the gap between germline ends came to 21 bases. Germline V lookup: CDR1 MGHRA, CDR2 YSYEKL. Researchers ran the PCR with 60 Vbeta and 13 Jbeta primers. Repertoires were generated with immunoSEQ multiplex PCR, while TCRdb's copy carries only in-frame clones and drops some. The data show some 110,000 clones, with 82% seen just once and around 23% held by the top ten. This receptor was taken from a man aged 30 to 45 in good health and CMV-seropositive. The sequencing input was PBMCs. This chain uses TRBV4-1 with TRBJ2-3; weak D call: TRBD2 (9 bases). This CDR3 reads CASSQDDRGAGGATDTQYF. The CDR3 nucleotides read TGCGCCAGCAGCCAAGATGACAGGGGAGCGGGGGGCGCCACAGATACGCAGTATTTT.